These 17 T cell receptor beta chains came from one sample sequenced in a study of CD8+CD57+ T cells in acquired aplastic anemia (dated by TCRdb to between 2017 and 2018). Flow cytometry had shown CD8+CD57+ cell expansion in the patients selected for sequencing. The instrument given in TCRdb is Illumina HiSeq 2000. Genomic DNA served as template for TCR beta VDJ combination and CDR3 sequence profiling. TCRdb ran its own pipeline on the public reads, namely fastp trimming at Q25 and MiXCR clone calling, and kept in-frame beta chains. Each entry merges the rows of one CDR3 protein and shows their most common DNA and genes. Within this sample are under 250,000 distinct CDR3 sequences, with around three fifths of them counted one time only. The biggest ten clones account for around three fifths of the sample. Sequenced material: sorted CD4+, CD8+, or CD8+CD57+ T cells (not recorded which) from PBMCs. These receptors all stem from a human donor with aplastic anemia.

This clonotype was counted a few times. For the CDR3, the DNA is TGTGCCACCAGCGGTACCGGGACAGGGGTCTACGAGCAGTACTTC. The encoded protein is CATSGTGTGVYEQYF. The chain recombines TRBV15 with TRBJ2-7; 10 positions match TRBD1. The germline CDR1 and CDR2 sequences are LNHNV and YYDKDF (reference sequence). The J segment lost 3 bases and the V segment lost 5 bases, leaving 7 bases of the junction unmatched. The CDR3 consists of 15 residues.

The chain's CDR3 is CATSRQQGTRYNEQFF. The CDR3 nucleotides are TGTGCCACCAGCAGGCAACAGGGCACAAGGTACAATGAGCAGTTCTTC. This rearrangement joins TRBV15 to TRBJ2-1, with a tentative D call TRBD1 (6 bases). V gave up 3 bases and J gave up 4 bases, with 16 bases separating them. CDR1 is LNHNV and CDR2 is YYDKDF in the germline V gene (reference sequence). The CDR3 has 16 amino acids.

The V and J genes are TRBV19 and TRBJ1-2; D is possibly TRBD1 (5 bases). V lost 1 base and J 8 bases, leaving 5 bases between the germline ends. This CDR3 spans 11 amino acids. Germline V gene data show CDR1 as LNHDA and CDR2 as SQIVND (reference sequence). The CDR3 nucleotides read TGTGCCAGTAGTATAGGGGACGGCTACACCTTC. Its protein product is CASSIGDGYTF. The full variable domain, with the rest looked up from reference TRBV19 and TRBJ1-2, is DGGITQSPKYLFRKEGQNVTLSCEQNLNHDAMYWYRQDPGQGLRLIYYSQIVNDFQKGDIAEGYSVSREKKESFPLTVTSAQKNPTAFYLCASSIGDGYTFGSGTRLTVV.

The chain is built from TRBV7-3 and TRBJ1-2, with 8 bases matching TRBD1. The CDR3 spans 13 residues. The germline gives CDR1 SGHTA, CDR2 FQGTGA. The ends lost 4 bases at V and 3 bases at J; junction bases unmatched: 1. The DNA of the CDR3 is TGTGCCAGCAGCTCGGACAGGGACTATGGCTACACCTTC. Amino acids: CASSSDRDYGYTF.

This sequence joins TRBV20-1 and TRBJ1-3; D remains unclear. Germline CDR1 is DFQATT and CDR2 is SNEGSKA (reference sequence). This CDR3 is built from 13 residues. The CDR3 is CSAMSGAGNTIYF. The DNA of the CDR3 is TGCAGCGCCATGAGTGGAGCTGGAAACACCATATATTTT.

This chain links TRBV5-8 with TRBJ2-3, with D hard to call. CDR1 SGHTS and CDR2 YDEGEE come from the germline V gene. V gave up 0 bases and J gave up 5 bases, with 10 bases separating them. This CDR3 comprises 14 residues. This chain's CDR3 is CASSLVGVVDTQYF. The CDR3 DNA is TGTGCCAGCAGCTTGGTTGGGGTAGTAGATACGCAGTATTTT.

The rearrangement uses TRBV5-1 and TRBJ2-6, with unresolved D. The CDR3 is 15 residues long. Per germline, CDR1 SGHRS and CDR2 YFSETQ. The ends were cut back, 3 bases at V and 0 bases at J, with 7 bases in the middle. Here the CDR3 reads CASSSRLSGANVLTF. CDR3 in DNA: TGCGCCAGCAGCTCAAGACTCTCTGGGGCCAACGTCCTGACTTTC. Full variable domain (rest looked up from reference TRBV5-1 and TRBJ2-6): KAGVTQTPRYLIKTRGQQVTLSCSPISGHRSVSWYQQTPGQGLQFLFEYFSETQRNKGNFPGRFSGRQFSNSRSEMNVSTLELGDSALYLCASSSRLSGANVLTFGAGSRLTVL.

The rearrangement links TRBV27 to TRBJ2-5; D uncertain. Germline CDR1 reads MNHEY; CDR2 reads SMNVEV (reference sequence). V was clipped by 6 bases and J by 5 bases, with 13 bases between them. The CDR3 runs 13 residues. DNA of the CDR3: TGTGCCAGCAGACCAGTCCTGGTGGAGACCCAGTACTTC. Translating gives CASRPVLVETQYF.

In this sample, this clonotype turned up once. V usage is TRBV7-8 and J usage is TRBJ2-7; 8 positions agree with TRBD1. CDR1 and CDR2 from the germline V gene are SGHVS and FQNEAQ. V dropped 5 bases and J dropped 3; count of bases not matched to a gene: 6. The CDR3 sequence is 14 residues long. The CDR3 protein is CASSATGGVYEQYF. In nucleotides, the CDR3 is TGTGCCAGCAGCGCAACAGGGGGAGTCTACGAGCAGTACTTC.

This chain connects TRBV5-1 to TRBJ2-7, with D maybe TRBD1 (5 bases). The CDR3 loop spans 14 amino acids. The germline gives CDR1 SGHRS, CDR2 YFSETQ. Trimming stripped 0 bases from V and 7 bases from J, with 14 bases between. The CDR3 loop reads CASSLDVNKGEQYF. The CDR3 DNA reads TGCGCCAGCAGCTTGGATGTGAACAAGGGGGAGCAGTACTTC.

In this sample, this clonotype turned up a few times. The rearrangement joins TRBV19 to TRBJ1-4; 9 positions agree with TRBD1. CDR1 is LNHDA and CDR2 is SQIVND in the germline V gene (reference sequence). CDR3 length: 13 amino acids. J was trimmed by 6 bases and V by 7 bases; bases with no gene match: 3. The CDR3 region has the DNA TGTGCCAGTATCGACAGGGGGGATGAAAAACTGTTTTTT. It yields the protein CASIDRGDEKLFF. Together with reference TRBV19 and TRBJ1-4, the CDR3 gives the full variable domain: DGGITQSPKYLFRKEGQNVTLSCEQNLNHDAMYWYRQDPGQGLRLIYYSQIVNDFQKGDIAEGYSVSREKKESFPLTVTSAQKNPTAFYLCASIDRGDEKLFFGSGTQLSVL.

The chain links TRBV9 to TRBJ2-5, with D perhaps TRBD1 or TRBD2 (5 bases each). The CDR3 runs to 14 residues. In germline, CDR1 is SGDLS, CDR2 YYNGEE. V was cut by 0 bases and J by 9 bases, with 15 bases left in between. CDR3: CASSVDEGRGAQYF. The CDR3 DNA sequence: TGTGCCAGCAGCGTAGACGAGGGGCGAGGGGCCCAGTACTTC. Variable domain in full (rest from reference TRBV9 and TRBJ2-5): DSGVTQTPKHLITATGQRVTLRCSPRSGDLSVYWYQQSLDQGLQFLIQYYNGEERAKGNILERFSAQQFPDLHSELNLSSLELGDSALYFCASSVDEGRGAQYFGPGTRLLVL.

This chain connects TRBV7-9 to TRBJ2-7, with 7 bases lining up with TRBD2. V trimming: 1 base; J trimming: 6 bases; junction bases outside the gene matches: 9. CDR1 and CDR2 from the germline V gene are SEHNR and FQNEAQ (reference sequence). The CDR3 totals 15 residues. CDR3 sequence (DNA): TGTGCCAGCAGCTTAGACGGGACGGGGGGAGGCGAGCAGTACTTC. This codes for CASSLDGTGGGEQYF.

The DNA of the CDR3 is TGTGCCACCAGTGATCTCACCGGTCCCGAGCAGTACTTC. Translation: CATSDLTGPEQYF. This chain uses TRBV24-1 with TRBJ2-7, with D unclear. Germline loops: CDR1 KGHDR, CDR2 SFDVKD. Trimming left V 3 bases short and J 6 bases short, with 11 bases between. The CDR3 is made up of 13 amino acids.

In regard to this clonotype: A much larger clone lies a single base off, so this may be a read error. V usage is TRBV4-1 and J usage is TRBJ1-1; the D is unclear. The CDR3 is 14 amino acids. Germline V gene sequence: CDR1 MGHRA, CDR2 YSYEKL. CDR3 amino acids: CASSQDGLNTEVFF. In DNA, the CDR3 is TGCGCCAGCAGCCAAGATGGTTTGAACACTGAAGTTTTCTTT.

This clonotype was counted once. The final CDR3 position lacks the conserved phenylalanine or tryptophan, pointing to a likely read error. The J gene is TRBJ1-5, the V gene TRBV14; no firm D call. Germline V gene lookup returns CDR1 SGHDN and CDR2 FVKESK. The CDR3 runs 15 residues. V lost 4 bases to trimming and J lost 9 bases, with 19 bases between them. CDR3 nucleotides: TGTGCCAGCAGCCGCGATGGGTCCCGTTATCGGCCCCAGCATTAT. Translating gives CASSRDGSRYRPQHY.

The chain is built from TRBV10-1 and TRBJ2-1, with 8 nucleotides matching TRBD1. V lost 5 bases, J lost 3 bases, and 9 bases stayed unmatched. The CDR3 sequence is 16 residues long. Germline V gene data show CDR1 as WNHNN and CDR2 as SYGVQD (reference sequence). The CDR3 bases are TGCGCCAGCAGTTTAACCGGGACAGGAGACTACAATGAGCAGTTCTTC. Amino acid sequence: CASSLTGTGDYNEQFF.